The clone carrying this T cell receptor (beta chain) was counted only a few times. Its antigen is undetermined. These data originate in a study of response to subunit inactivated influenza vaccine. Regarding the study as a whole: Authors suggested seasonal influenza vaccinations each recruit few new T cells.

A single record per CDR3 protein comes from TCRdb applying MiXCR to the RT-PCR reads. The sample holds about 500,000 distinct CDR3 sequences; more than 15% are singletons and the top ten take less than 4%. Germline V gene sequence: CDR1 SGHVS, CDR2 FQNEAQ. Germline trimming cut 3 bases from V and 5 bases from J; bases unmatched to any gene: 9. The CDR3 extends over 16 amino acids. Sequencing used CD4+ T cells sorted from PBMCs, obtained roughly 24 months after vaccination. The source is a man aged 50 to 69 who received an inactivated influenza vaccine. The gene calls are TRBV7-8 and TRBJ2-3; TRBD1 matches 9 bases. The CDR3 DNA sequence: TGTGCCAGCAGCTTGGCCACAGGGGGCCTGGGAGATACGCAGTATTTT. Its protein product is CASSLATGGLGDTQYF.